Presented here are 19 T cell receptor beta chains from one specimen sequenced in a study of PD-L1 blockade in urothelial cancer. Time point specified: peripheral blood 6 weeks after treatment start. TCRdb's table, derived via immunoSEQ multiplex PCR, lists solely in-frame clones and lacks some. This repertoire shows 90,000 to 130,000 clones, approximately 90% found once; its top ten account for approximately 3.8%. This sample comprised PBMCs, obtained around atezolizumab (anti-PD-L1) treatment. The receptors were sampled from a man aged 60 to 75 with urothelial cancer.

The CDR3 coding sequence is TGTGCCTGGAGTGCAGGGGCCCCCTACGAGCAGTACTTC. This sequence encodes CAWSAGAPYEQYF. The chain has TRBV30 and TRBJ2-7; perhaps TRBD1 as D (6 bases). Trimming cost V 1 base and J 2 bases, with 9 bases left between them. The CDR3 sequence is 13 residues long. Germline CDR1 GTSNPN, CDR2 SVGIG (reference sequence).

This clone appeared a single time. The chain recombines TRBV28 with TRBJ1-1, with D tentatively TRBD1 (5 bases). Germline V gene data show CDR1 as MDHEN and CDR2 as SYDVKM. The CDR3 extends over 15 amino acids. The V gene lost 2 bases and the J gene lost 4 bases, with 14 bases spanning the gap. The DNA for the CDR3 is TGTGCCAGCAGTTTAGCCCTACAGGTTTCCACTGAAGCTTTCTTT. It specifies CASSLALQVSTEAFF. Looking up the rest from reference TRBV28 and TRBJ1-1 gives the full variable domain: DVKVTQSSRYLVKRTGEKVFLECVQDMDHENMFWYRQDPGLGLRLIYFSYDVKMKEKGDIPEGYSVSREKKERFSLILESASTNQTSMYLCASSLALQVSTEAFFGQGTRLTVV.

Only one count was recorded for this clone. The chain recombines TRBV12-2 with TRBJ1-2; the table assigns TRBD1, which was not confirmed against the DNA. TRBV12-2 is classified as a pseudogene. CDR3 length: 17 residues. In DNA form, the CDR3 reads TGTGCAAGTCGACGACCGATCCGGGACAGGGGCCGCTATGGCTACACCTTC. Its translation is CASRRPIRDRGRYGYTF.

V is TRBV7-2 and J is TRBJ2-5, with D possibly being TRBD1 (6 bases). This CDR3 spans 12 amino acids. The germline V gene encodes CDR1 SGHTA and CDR2 FQGNSA. V was clipped by 3 bases and J by 4 bases, with 6 bases between them. The CDR3 nucleotides read TGTGCCAGCAGCTTCAGGGGAGAGACCCAGTACTTC. Translation gives CASSFRGETQYF. Using reference TRBV7-2 and TRBJ2-5 for the parts outside the CDR3, the full variable domain is GAGVSQSPSNKVTEKGKDVELRCDPISGHTALYWYRQSLGQGLEFLIYFQGNSAPDKSGLPSDRFSAERTGGSVSTLTIQRTQQEDSAVYLCASSFRGETQYFGPGTRLLVL.

The CDR3 bases are TGTGCCTGGAGCCTACTAGCGGGAGGTTACAATGAGCAGTTCTTC. It yields the protein CAWSLLAGGYNEQFF. V gene TRBV30 combines with J gene TRBJ2-1; 12 nucleotides agree with TRBD2. CDR3 size: 15 residues. From germline, CDR1 is GTSNPN and CDR2 SVGIG (reference sequence). Germline trimming cut 3 bases from V and 4 bases from J; bases unmatched to any gene: 4.

The chain couples TRBV7-2 to TRBJ2-5; possibly TRBD2 for D (7 bases). The CDR3 totals 15 residues. Germline-derived CDR1 and CDR2 are SGHTA and FQGNSA. V was trimmed by 7 bases and J by 5 bases, leaving 20 bases between them. CDR3 sequence reads: CASTPRAGAEETQYF. The DNA for the CDR3 is TGTGCCAGCACCCCGCGGGCGGGGGCGGAGGAGACCCAGTACTTC.

This CDR3 is CASSPQGGNSNQPQHF. The CDR3 DNA reads as TGTGCCAGCTCACCACAAGGGGGTAATAGCAATCAGCCCCAGCATTTT. The chain links TRBV18 to TRBJ1-5; a weak D match, TRBD1 (6 bases). V gave up 1 base and J gave up 0 bases, with 10 bases separating them. The CDR3 is 16 residues long. Germline lookup yields CDR1 KGHSH and CDR2 LQKENI.

This chain uses TRBV5-1 with TRBJ1-1; 7 nucleotides agree with TRBD1. The V gene end was trimmed by 4 bases and the J gene end by 1 base; junction bases not matched to a gene: 7. Germline CDR1 SGHRS, CDR2 YFSETQ. The CDR3 extends over 15 amino acids. DNA of the CDR3: TGCGCCAGCAGCGCGGACAGGAAGACGAACACTGAAGCTTTCTTT. It yields the protein CASSADRKTNTEAFF.

The V and J genes are TRBV28 and TRBJ2-7; a weak D match, TRBD2 (5 bases). Germline CDR1 is MDHEN and CDR2 is SYDVKM. Deletions cut 3 bases from V and 1 base from J, with 16 bases between. The CDR3 contains 16 residues. The CDR3: CASSLVPGEGSYEQYF. DNA for the CDR3: TGTGCCAGCAGTTTGGTTCCCGGGGAAGGGTCCTACGAGCAGTACTTC.

The chain joins TRBV30 to TRBJ1-6; 7 nucleotides align to TRBD1. CDR1 GTSNPN and CDR2 SVGIG come from the germline V gene (reference sequence). The trim removed 0 bases at V and 8 bases at J, leaving 7 bases unmatched. CDR3 length equals 15 residues. The CDR3 DNA reads as TGTGCCTGGAGTGTAGGGGGCAGGGTTGATTCACCCCTCCACTTT. Protein product: CAWSVGGRVDSPLHF.

The chain joins TRBV5-8 to TRBJ1-4; no reliable D call. The CDR3 has 14 amino acids. Germline CDR1 reads SGHTS; CDR2 reads YDEGEE. Trimming pared 4 bases from V and 5 bases from J, leaving 12 bases between. In DNA, the CDR3 is TGTGCCAGCAGCAAACCGGGTCCGAATGAAAAACTGTTTTTT. Translating gives CASSKPGPNEKLFF.

The genes are TRBV18 and TRBJ2-5; 11 bases fit TRBD2. V dropped 1 base and J dropped 5; count of bases not matched to a gene: 3. CDR3 size: 15 residues. The germline V gene has CDR1 KGHSH and CDR2 LQKENI. CDR3 sequence (DNA): TGTGCCAGCTCACCACAGAGACTAGCGGGGGAGACCCAGTACTTC. Its protein product is CASSPQRLAGETQYF.

The V call is TRBV6-5, the J call TRBJ1-1, with a possible D match to TRBD1 (6 bases). Trimming removed 2 bases from V and 6 bases from J, with 13 bases in between. The CDR3 is 14 residues long. CDR1 is MNHEY, CDR2 SVGAGI, per germline. The CDR3 DNA is TGTGCCAGCAGTTACCGGGACAAGAGCGCTGAAGCTTTCTTT. Protein product: CASSYRDKSAEAFF.

V usage is TRBV15 and J usage is TRBJ2-7; D is perhaps TRBD2 (5 bases). Per germline, CDR1 LNHNV and CDR2 YYDKDF (reference sequence). The CDR3 runs 14 residues. Trimming removed 6 bases at V and 2 bases at J, with 14 bases between. The CDR3 sequence: CATRTKGGAYEQYF. For the CDR3, the DNA is TGTGCCACCAGGACTAAGGGTGGAGCCTACGAGCAGTACTTC.

The rearrangement joins TRBV11-2 to TRBJ2-5; TRBD2 agrees at 7 bases. The CDR3 covers 15 residues. Trimming took 6 bases from V and 5 from J; bases not matched to a gene: 12. The V gene's germline CDR1 is SGHAT and CDR2 FQNNGV. CDR3 nucleotide sequence: TGTGCCAGCAGAAACCCCCAGGGAGGGCAGGAGACCCAGTACTTC. Translation gives CASRNPQGGQETQYF.

The CDR3 reads CASSPVNLNTEAFF. The CDR3 DNA follows: TGTGCCAGCAGCCCTGTCAACTTGAACACTGAAGCTTTCTTT. This chain uses TRBV11-1 with TRBJ1-1; D is unresolved. CDR1 and CDR2 from the germline V gene are SGHAT and FQDESV (reference sequence). The CDR3 has 14 amino acids. V was trimmed by 5 bases and J by 0 bases, leaving 10 bases between them. Complete variable domain (other parts from reference TRBV11-1 and TRBJ1-1): EAEVAQSPRYKITEKSQAVAFWCDPISGHATLYWYRQILGQGPELLVQFQDESVVDDSQLPKDRFSAERLKGVDSTLKIQPAELGDSAMYLCASSPVNLNTEAFFGQGTRLTVV.

The chain is built from TRBV19 and TRBJ1-4, with a possible D match to TRBD1 (5 bases). This CDR3 is built from 14 residues. Trimming removed 5 bases at V and 8 bases at J, with 15 bases between. Germline V gene data show CDR1 as LNHDA and CDR2 as SQIVND (reference sequence). The CDR3 is CASSLGGGYEKLFF. The CDR3 DNA reads TGTGCCAGTAGTCTCGGGGGAGGATACGAAAAACTGTTTTTT.

The chain joins TRBV11-2 to TRBJ2-2, with D perhaps matching TRBD1 (6 bases). Trimming stripped 5 bases from V and 4 bases from J, with 17 bases between. Germline values: CDR1 SGHAT, CDR2 FQNNGV. The CDR3 is 16 amino acids. CDR3 nucleotides: TGTGCCAGCAGCCTAGGGCGGACAGAGATCACCGGGGAGCTGTTTTTT. This gives the protein CASSLGRTEITGELFF. Together with reference TRBV11-2 and TRBJ2-2, the CDR3 gives the full variable domain: EAGVAQSPRYKIIEKRQSVAFWCNPISGHATLYWYQQILGQGPKLLIQFQNNGVVDDSQLPKDRFSAERLKGVDSTLKIQPAKLEDSAVYLCASSLGRTEITGELFFGEGSRLTVL.

This chain links TRBV18 with TRBJ2-2; 7 bases align to TRBD1. This CDR3 is 15 amino acids long. The germline gives CDR1 KGHSH, CDR2 LQKENI. V lost 1 base, J lost 4 bases, and 3 bases stayed unmatched. CDR3 region: CASSPLTGATGELFF. For the CDR3, the DNA is TGTGCCAGCTCACCACTAACAGGGGCCACCGGGGAGCTGTTTTTT.